The rows below give T cell receptor beta chains drawn from one sample of a study of OX40 agonist ivuxolimab in advanced cancers. Assay: immunoSEQ multiplex PCR; the TCRdb copy retains only in-frame clones and omits some. The sample has about 45,000 clones; just over 90% are singletons. The specimen comprised CD4+ or CD8+ T cells sorted from blood, sampled in a trial of the OX40 agonist ivuxolimab. These receptors all stem from an adult with an advanced solid tumor such as melanoma, head and neck, liver or kidney cancer. Both conserved end residues are part of each CDR3. The D gene is left open where the match is weak. Part of the rows lack a size; the others show once, few, many or a class for expanded clones.

NA	NA	TRBV7-9	TRBJ2-5	TGTGCCAGCAGCCAGGAGGAGACCCAAGAGACCCAGTACTTC	CASSQEETQETQYF
NA	NA	TRBV6-6	TRBJ2-5	TGTGCCAGCAGTTACTCGTGGACGGAAAAGGGGACCCAGTACTTC	CASSYSWTEKGTQYF
NA	NA	TRBV14	TRBJ2-7	TGTGCCAGCAGCCACTGGAGCTCCTACGAGCAGTACTTC	CASSHWSSYEQYF
NA	NA	TRBV9	TRBJ2-3	TGTGCCAGCAGCGTAGTCACAGATACGCAGTATTTT	CASSVVTDTQYF
NA	NA	TRBV7-9	TRBJ2-1	TGTGCCAGCAGCTTCGTCGGGGGCATGGGCAATGAGCAGTTCTTC	CASSFVGGMGNEQFF
NA	NA	TRBV7-9	TRBJ2-3	TGTGCCAGCAGCGGCGAGAGGTCGGGTTTTCGCACAGATACGCAGTATTTT	CASSGERSGFRTDTQYF
NA	NA	TRBV4-2	TRBJ2-5	TGTGCCAGCAGCCAAGAGGGTGGGGAGACCCAGTACTTC	CASSQEGGETQYF
NA	NA	TRBV7-8	TRBJ2-7	TGTGCCAGCAGCTTAGCGGTGAACGAGCAGTACTTC	CASSLAVNEQYF
TRBD1	NA	TRBV28	TRBJ1-1	TGTGCCAGCAGTTTATCAGCATTGGGTAGGGGGCCGCACACTGAAGCTTTCTTT	CASSLSALGRGPHTEAFF
NA	NA	TRBV9	TRBJ1-2	TGTGCCAGCAGCGTAGAAGGGCCCCTAGGCTACACCTTC	CASSVEGPLGYTF
TRBD1	NA	TRBV6-5	TRBJ2-7	TGTGCCAGCAGTGACCGGGACAGGGTTGGCGAGCAGTACTTC	CASSDRDRVGEQYF
NA	NA	TRBV19	TRBJ2-6	TGTGCCAGTAGTATGTTGAGTCTGGGGGCCAACGTCCTGACTTTC	CASSMLSLGANVLTF
NA	NA	TRBV7-9	TRBJ1-6	TGTGCCAGCAGCACCACGGACGGGACCTATAATTCACCCCTCCACTTT	CASSTTDGTYNSPLHF
TRBD1	few	TRBV12-5	TRBJ1-2	TGTGCTAGTGTTACGACAGGGCCTAAGGGTGGCTACACCTTC	CASVTTGPKGGYTF
NA	NA	TRBV6-7	TRBJ1-1	TGTGCCAGCGTCGATGACAGGAGCAAGAACACTGAAGCTTTCTTT	CASVDDRSKNTEAFF
TRBD2	once	TRBV5-4	TRBJ2-1	TGTGCCAGCAGCTTGGTTCCTAGCGGGAGTGACAATGAGCAGTTCTTC	CASSLVPSGSDNEQFF
TRBD2	NA	TRBV4-1	TRBJ2-1	TGCGCCAGCAGCCATGGGGGGGGAGGAAATGAGCAGTTCTTC	CASSHGGGGNEQFF
TRBD2	NA	TRBV4-1	TRBJ2-3	TGCGCCAGCAGCCAAGAACGGACCGGGGGGACAGATACGCAGTATTTT	CASSQERTGGTDTQYF
NA	NA	TRBV2	TRBJ1-1	TGTGCCAGCAGTGAAGCCAGGGGCATTGAAGCTTTCTTT	CASSEARGIEAFF
TRBD2	NA	TRBV25-1	TRBJ2-5	TGTGCCGCAGCCCTGGGGCGGGAGGGCCGAGAGACCCAGTACTTC	CAAALGREGRETQYF
TRBD2	NA	TRBV28	TRBJ2-7	TGTGCCAGCAGTTTATTGGTCTCCCGGACTAGCGGGAGCCTACCCTTGTCCTACGAGCAGTACTTC	CASSLLVSRTSGSLPLSYEQYF
NA	NA	TRBV10-3	TRBJ2-2	TGTGCCATCGCCCAGAGTGCGAACACTGGGGAGCTGTTTTTT	CAIAQSANTGELFF
NA	NA	TRBV4-1	TRBJ2-1	TGCGCCAGCAGCCGTCTCGGGAATGAGCAGTTCTTC	CASSRLGNEQFF
NA	NA	TRBV6-6	TRBJ2-2	TGTGCCAGCAGACTGGGGAAAACCGGGGAGCTGTTTTTT	CASRLGKTGELFF
NA	NA	TRBV11-2	TRBJ1-2	TGTGCCAGCAGCAGAGTGGAAGCTAACTATGGCTACACCTTC	CASSRVEANYGYTF
NA	NA	TRBV7-6	TRBJ2-5	TGTGCCAGCACTGAAACGGGCACAGTTCCCTGGGAGACCCAGTACTTC	CASTETGTVPWETQYF
NA	NA	TRBV6-5	TRBJ2-7	TGTGCCAGCAGCCACGAGTGGATTACTACCTACGAGCAGTACTTC	CASSHEWITTYEQYF
NA	NA	TRBV2	TRBJ1-1	TGTGCCAGCAGTGAAAACCCCCTAGGAAACACTGAAGCTTTCTTT	CASSENPLGNTEAFF
NA	NA	TRBV7-9	TRBJ2-7	TGTGCCAGCAGCCCCCGGGGGACCTACGAGCAGTACTTC	CASSPRGTYEQYF
NA	NA	TRBV21-1	TRBJ2-2	TGTGCCAGCAGCATGGGGTGGGGAGCTAAGGTAATCGGGGAGCTGTTTTTT	CASSMGWGAKVIGELFF
NA	NA	TRBV7-8	TRBJ1-5	TGTGCCAGCAGCTTAGAGGTAGGGAGGAATCAGCCCCAGCATTTT	CASSLEVGRNQPQHF
TRBD1	NA	TRBV28	TRBJ2-7	TGTGCCAGCAGTCTCGACAGGGGAGACGAGCAGTACTTC	CASSLDRGDEQYF
NA	few	TRBV9	TRBJ2-1	TGTGCCAGCAGCGGCTCCCCGGGCCACAATGAGCAGTTCTTC	CASSGSPGHNEQFF
NA	NA	TRBV19	TRBJ1-5	TGTGCCAGTAGTTATTGGGGGAATCAGCCCCAGCATTTT	CASSYWGNQPQHF
NA	NA	TRBV19	TRBJ1-1	TGTGCCAGTAGTATTACCGGGAACACTGAAGCTTTCTTT	CASSITGNTEAFF
NA	NA	TRBV21-1	TRBJ2-2	TGTGCCAGCAGCAAAGTTGCTCGCTTCCGAAGCACCGGGGAGCTGTTTTTT	CASSKVARFRSTGELFF
TRBD2	NA	TRBV28	TRBJ2-1	TGTGCCAGCAGTCTGTTACTAGCGGGCAACTACAATGAGCAGTTCTTC	CASSLLLAGNYNEQFF
NA	NA	TRBV28	TRBJ2-7	TGTGCCGGTAGACCCACGAATTCCTACGAGCAGTACTTC	CAGRPTNSYEQYF
TRBD2	once	TRBV5-4	TRBJ2-7	TGTGCCAGCAGCTTATACGGGGGGGTATACGAGCAGTACTTC	CASSLYGGVYEQYF
NA	NA	TRBV30	TRBJ1-3	TGTGCCTGGAGTTCGTTGGTGGGAAACACCATATATTTT	CAWSSLVGNTIYF
NA	NA	TRBV21-1	TRBJ1-5	TGTGCCAGCAATCCGCCCCAGCATTTT	CASNPPQHF